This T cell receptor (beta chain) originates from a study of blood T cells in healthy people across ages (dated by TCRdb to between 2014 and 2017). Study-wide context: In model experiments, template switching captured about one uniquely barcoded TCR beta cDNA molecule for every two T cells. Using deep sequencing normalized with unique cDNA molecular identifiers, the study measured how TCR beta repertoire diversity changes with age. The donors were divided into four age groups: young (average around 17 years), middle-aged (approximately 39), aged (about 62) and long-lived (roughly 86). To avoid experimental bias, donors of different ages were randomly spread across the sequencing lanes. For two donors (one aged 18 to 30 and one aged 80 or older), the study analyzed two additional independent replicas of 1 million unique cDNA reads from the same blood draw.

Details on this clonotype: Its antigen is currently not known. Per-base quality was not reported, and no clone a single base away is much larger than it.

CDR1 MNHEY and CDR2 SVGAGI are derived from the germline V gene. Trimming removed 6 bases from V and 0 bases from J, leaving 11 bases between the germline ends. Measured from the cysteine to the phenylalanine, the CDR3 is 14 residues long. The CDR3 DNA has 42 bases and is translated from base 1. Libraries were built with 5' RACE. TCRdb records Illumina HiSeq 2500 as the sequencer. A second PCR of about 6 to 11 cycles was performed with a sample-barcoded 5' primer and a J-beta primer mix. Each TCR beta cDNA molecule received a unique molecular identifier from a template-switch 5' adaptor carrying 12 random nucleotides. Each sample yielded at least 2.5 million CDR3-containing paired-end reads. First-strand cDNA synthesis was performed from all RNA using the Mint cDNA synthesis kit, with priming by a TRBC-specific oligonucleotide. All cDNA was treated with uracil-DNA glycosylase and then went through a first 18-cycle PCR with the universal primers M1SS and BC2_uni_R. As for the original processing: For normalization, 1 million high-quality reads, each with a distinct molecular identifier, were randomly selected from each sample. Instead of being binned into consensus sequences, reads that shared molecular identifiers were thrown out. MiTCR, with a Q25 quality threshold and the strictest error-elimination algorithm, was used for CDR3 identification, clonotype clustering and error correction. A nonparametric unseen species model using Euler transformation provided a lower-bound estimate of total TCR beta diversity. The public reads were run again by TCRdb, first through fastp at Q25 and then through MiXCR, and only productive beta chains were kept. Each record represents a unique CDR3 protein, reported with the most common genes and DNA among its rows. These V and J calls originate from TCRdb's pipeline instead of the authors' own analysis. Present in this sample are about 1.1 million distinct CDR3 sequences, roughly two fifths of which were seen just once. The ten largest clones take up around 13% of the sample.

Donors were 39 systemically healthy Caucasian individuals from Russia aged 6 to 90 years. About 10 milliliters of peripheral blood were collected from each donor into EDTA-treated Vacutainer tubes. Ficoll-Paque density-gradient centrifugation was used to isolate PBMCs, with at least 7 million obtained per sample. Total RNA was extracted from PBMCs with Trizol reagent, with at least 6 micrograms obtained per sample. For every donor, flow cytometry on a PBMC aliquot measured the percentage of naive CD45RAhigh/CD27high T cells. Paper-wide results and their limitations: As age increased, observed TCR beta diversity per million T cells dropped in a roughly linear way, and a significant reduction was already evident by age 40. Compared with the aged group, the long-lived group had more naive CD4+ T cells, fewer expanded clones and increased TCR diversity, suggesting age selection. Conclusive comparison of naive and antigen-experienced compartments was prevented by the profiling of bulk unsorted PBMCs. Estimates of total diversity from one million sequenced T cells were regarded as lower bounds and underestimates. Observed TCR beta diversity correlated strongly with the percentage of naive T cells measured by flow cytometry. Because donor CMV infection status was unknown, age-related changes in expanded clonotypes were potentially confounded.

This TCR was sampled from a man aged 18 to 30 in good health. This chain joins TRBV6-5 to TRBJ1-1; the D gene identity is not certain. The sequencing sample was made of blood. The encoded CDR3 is CASRASLMNTEAFF. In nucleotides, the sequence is TGTGCCAGCAGGGCCTCACTGATGAACACTGAAGCTTTCTTT.